In its sample, the clone carrying this T cell receptor (beta chain) is medium-sized. This specimen belongs to a study of identical twins. TCRdb called the 5' RACE reads again in MiXCR, with one record for every CDR3 protein. Of 200,000 to 300,000 distinct CDR3 sequences in the sample, approximately 8% were seen once. These data also featured in a second study, about yellow fever vaccine responses in identical twins.

The sample consisted of CD8+ T cells sorted from blood. The TCR originated in a woman aged 18-35 years in good health.

CDR3 residues: CASSSHHMKREGYEQYF. CDR3 nucleotides: TGTGCCAGCAGTTCCCACCATATGAAGCGGGAGGGCTACGAGCAGTACTTC. This chain links TRBV28 with TRBJ2-7, with 10 bases fitting TRBD2. CDR1 MDHEN and CDR2 SYDVKM come from the germline V gene. Trimming took 4 bases from V and 3 from J; bases not matched to a gene: 12. This CDR3 has 17 residues.